The 9 T cell receptor beta chains below were found in one sample sequenced in a study of OX40 agonist ivuxolimab in advanced cancers. The data were produced by immunoSEQ multiplex PCR, yet TCRdb's version contains in-frame clones alone and is incomplete. The repertoire includes 35,000 to 50,000 clones, approximately 91% of them detected once, and around 1% sits in the top ten. Sequenced here: CD4+ or CD8+ T cells sorted from blood, sampled in a trial of the OX40 agonist ivuxolimab. The receptors come from an adult with an advanced solid tumor such as melanoma, head and neck, liver or kidney cancer.

The chain has TRBV19 and TRBJ2-7, with D possibly TRBD1 on 5 matching bases. The CDR3 contains 14 residues. CDR1 and CDR2 from the germline V gene are LNHDA and SQIVND (reference sequence). The germline V and J ends were trimmed by 3 bases and 2 bases, with 11 bases remaining between them. The CDR3 region is CASSIRTKPYEQYF. The CDR3 bases are TGTGCCAGTAGTATCAGGACAAAGCCCTACGAGCAGTACTTC.

This clone showed up just once. The rearrangement links TRBV5-1 to TRBJ2-5; maybe TRBD1 (5 bases). V gave up 0 bases and J gave up 2 bases, with 8 bases separating them. CDR3 length: 14 amino acids. Germline V gene sequence: CDR1 SGHRS, CDR2 YFSETQ. The CDR3 DNA reads TGCGCCAGCAGCTTGGGGGGCCATCAAGAGACCCAGTACTTC. Its protein is CASSLGGHQETQYF.

This clone was seen just once. J is TRBJ2-2 and V is TRBV21-1; TRBD1 is the table's D call and was not checked against the DNA. TRBV21-1 is recorded as a pseudogene. CDR3 length: 18 amino acids. The DNA for the CDR3 is TGTGCCAGCAGCCACCGGGACAGGGGTTTCCCTTTCACCGGGGAGCTGTTTTTT. Translation: CASSHRDRGFPFTGELFF.

This clone appeared once. The chain has TRBV28 and TRBJ2-7; the match to TRBD2 covers 7 bases. J was trimmed by 3 bases and V by 6 bases; bases with no gene match: 5. This CDR3 has 13 amino acids. Germline V lookup: CDR1 MDHEN, CDR2 SYDVKM. The CDR3 DNA is TGTGCCAGCAGAGAAGCGGGACTCTACGAGCAGTACTTC. It specifies CASREAGLYEQYF.

V is TRBV5-1 and J is TRBJ2-7; 11 bases match TRBD1. V was clipped by 4 bases and J by 4 bases; unmatched bases: 7. Per the germline V gene, CDR1 is SGHRS and CDR2 is YFSETQ. This CDR3 is built from 15 residues. The CDR3 protein is CASSPRTGGTYEQYF. The CDR3 DNA sequence: TGCGCCAGCAGCCCCCGGACAGGGGGCACGTACGAGCAGTACTTC.

This clone showed up just a few times. The chain uses TRBV28 and TRBJ2-2, with 9 positions matching TRBD2. This CDR3 region has 16 residues. Germline-derived CDR1 and CDR2 are MDHEN and SYDVKM. With 8 bases clipped from V and 6 bases from J, the junction kept 13 bases outside the gene matches. In DNA form, the CDR3 reads TGTGCCAGCGGGGGCGGGAGGGCCTCAGTCGCCGGGGAGCTGTTTTTT. It codes for CASGGGRASVAGELFF.

The chain recombines TRBV19 with TRBJ2-7; the D gene is possibly TRBD2 (6 bases). The CDR3 extends over 14 amino acids. Germline CDR1 and CDR2: LNHDA and SQIVND (reference sequence). The V gene lost 1 base and the J gene lost 2 bases, with 9 bases spanning the gap. CDR3 amino acids: CASSIGRGTYEQYF. In nucleotides, the CDR3 is TGTGCCAGTAGTATAGGCCGGGGGACCTACGAGCAGTACTTC.

The V call is TRBV30, the J call TRBJ2-7; 9 bases match TRBD1. Germline V gene lookup returns CDR1 GTSNPN and CDR2 SVGIG (reference sequence). V trimming: 5 bases; J trimming: 2 bases; junction bases outside the gene matches: 13. The CDR3 is made up of 16 amino acids. The CDR3 nucleotides are TGTGCCTGGGGTCCCGGGACAGGGTATGGGACCTACGAGCAGTACTTC. It yields the protein CAWGPGTGYGTYEQYF.

J is TRBJ2-7 and V is TRBV27, with 8 positions matching TRBD2. The CDR3 contains 16 residues. Trimming took 6 bases from V and 4 from J; bases not matched to a gene: 14. Germline V gene lookup returns CDR1 MNHEY and CDR2 SMNVEV (reference sequence). CDR3 nucleotides: TGTGCCAGCAGGTTCCGATCGGGGGGGAGTACGTACGAGCAGTACTTC. Amino acid sequence: CASRFRSGGSTYEQYF.